The 8 T cell receptor beta chains below come from one sample, sequenced in a study of T cells in Graves' hyperthyroidism and ophthalmopathy. RNA transcripts served as the template for amplifying TCR beta CDR3 regions. The TCR CDR3 was amplified in a first-round RT-PCR using the HTBI primer set. Each CDR3 protein gets one entry after TCRdb re-called the multiplex PCR reads with MiXCR. This table has around 290,000 distinct CDR3 sequences, approximately 12% appearing once. Sequenced material: blood. These receptors were obtained from a woman aged 25 to 39 with Graves' hyperthyroidism that later progressed to Graves' ophthalmopathy.

This clonotype has ten or more counts. The chain combines TRBV6-1 with TRBJ2-7, with a possible D match to TRBD1 (5 bases). In germline, CDR1 is MNHNS, CDR2 SASEGT. The V gene lost 2 bases and the J gene lost 2 bases, with 13 bases spanning the gap. The CDR3 contains 15 residues. CDR3 amino acids: CASSERADRAYEQYF. In nucleotides, the CDR3 is TGTGCCAGCAGTGAAAGGGCAGACAGAGCCTACGAGCAGTACTTC.

There are a few counts of this clonotype. The chain joins TRBV4-3 to TRBJ2-5; D might be TRBD2 (5 bases). The V and J ends lost 0 bases and 5 bases respectively, with 13 bases between them. CDR1 and CDR2 from the germline V gene are LGHNA and YSLEER. There are 15 residues in the CDR3. The CDR3 sequence: CASSQDAGGRETQYF. The CDR3 coding sequence is TGCGCCAGCAGCCAAGATGCGGGCGGGCGGGAGACCCAGTACTTC.

This clonotype was seen repeatedly, ten times or more. The chain is built from TRBV12-3 or TRBV12-4 and TRBJ2-5; D unresolved. V shed 3 bases and J shed 2 bases, with 10 bases lying between them. The CDR3 is 14 amino acids. The CDR3 DNA reads as TGTGCCAGCAGTTTCTCCGGAAGGCAAGAGACCCAGTACTTC. Its translation is CASSFSGRQETQYF.

This clonotype was observed a few times. The V call is TRBV19, the J call TRBJ1-4; D possibly corresponds to TRBD1 (6 bases). Trimming left V 9 bases short and J 6 bases short, with 20 bases between. The CDR3 has 15 amino acids. The germline V gene encodes CDR1 LNHDA and CDR2 SQIVND (reference sequence). CDR3 DNA sequence: TGTGCCAGCGCTACCGGGTCCAGGGGCGATGAAAAACTGTTTTTT. Translating it yields CASATGSRGDEKLFF.

This clonotype was recorded at least ten times. The rearrangement uses TRBV20-1 and TRBJ2-1; TRBD2 aligns across 7 bases. The CDR3 totals 13 residues. Germline V CDR1 and CDR2: DFQATT, SNEGSKA (reference sequence). The V gene end was trimmed by 0 bases and the J gene end by 9 bases; junction bases not matched to a gene: 5. CDR3 loop: CSARDGRGSEQFF. CDR3 DNA sequence: TGCAGTGCTAGAGATGGGAGGGGCAGTGAGCAGTTCTTC.

This clonotype showed up just a few times. V is TRBV9 and J is TRBJ1-4, with D possibly being TRBD1 (6 bases). Trimming took 3 bases from V and 8 from J, leaving 17 bases between them. CDR3 length equals 15 residues. CDR1 and CDR2 from the germline V gene are SGDLS and YYNGEE. This chain's CDR3 is CASSERSGEGEKLFF. The CDR3 bases are TGTGCCAGCAGCGAGAGGTCAGGGGAGGGAGAAAAACTGTTTTTT.

Regarding this clonotype: Just one base apart from a much larger clone, this may be a read error. CDR3 nucleotide sequence: TGCAGTGCTAGAAGTGCGTTGTTGGGGAGGAACGCTGAAGCTTTCTTT. Translating gives CSARSALLGRNAEAFF. The chain links TRBV20-1 to TRBJ1-1; D is uncertain. The germline V gene encodes CDR1 DFQATT and CDR2 SNEGSKA (reference sequence). The CDR3 loop spans 16 amino acids.

In its sample, this clonotype was seen many times. The chain recombines TRBV3-2 with TRBJ1-6; the D call TRBD1 from the table was never checked on the DNA. TRBV3-2 is a documented pseudogene. CDR3 size: 15 residues. CDR3 sequence: CASSQLTGVNSPLHF. For the CDR3, the DNA is TGTGCCAGCAGCCAACTGACAGGGGTAAATTCACCCCTCCACTTT.